This TCR beta chain was captured in a study of T cell responses to AZD1222 COVID-19 vaccine. Generated by immunoSEQ multiplex PCR, the TCRdb table keeps only in-frame clones and is missing some. The table records some 120,000 clones, less than 95% of them present only once. Germline V gives CDR1 SGHRS, CDR2 YFSETQ. This CDR3 is built from 15 residues. V was pared by 5 bases and J by 5 bases, with 20 bases between. Points on this clone: Its target is not known.

Study-wide results and caveats: Donors were chiefly white British, with a greater number of females, and clonal diversity was perhaps underestimated. CD4 TCRs covered the whole spike, strongest at regions 160-218 and 743-854.

V is TRBV5-1 and J is TRBJ2-7; no clear D. This receptor was taken from an adult in good health. Sequenced here: peripheral blood, sampled on day 0 of MenACWY control vaccination. Written as DNA, the CDR3 is TGCGCCAGCAGTAACAGCCGGATGGGGATACACGAGCAGTACTTC. Translated: CASSNSRMGIHEQYF.